This entry is about one TCR beta chain. This sample is drawn from a study of T-cell reconstitution after alpha-beta-depleted transplantation in children. Preparation of the TCRbeta library involved a method that used unique molecular identifiers. TCRdb ran MiXCR on the PCR reads and lists one entry per CDR3 protein. There are some 490,000 distinct CDR3 sequences in the sample; approximately 12% occur only once, and around 6.1% lies in the top ten. Trimming removed 5 bases from V and 1 base from J, with 14 bases in between. The CDR3 loop spans 15 amino acids. The germline V gene has CDR1 SGHAT and CDR2 FQNNGV.

The genes are TRBV11-2 and TRBJ2-5; no firm D call. This sequence was found in a human donor who donated a stem cell graft to a child with combined immunodeficiency. The sequences come from PBMCs from the stem cell graft donor, collected from the stem cell graft. The CDR3 nucleotides are TGTGCCAGCAGCCCCCCCCCGTGGGGCCAAGAGACCCAGTACTTC. Translation gives CASSPPPWGQETQYF.